Presented here are 27 T cell receptor beta chains from one specimen sequenced in a study of blood T cell repertoires in COVID-19. Sequencing was performed with immunoSEQ multiplex PCR; in TCRdb, only in-frame clones are kept and a portion is missing. The table lists just under 75,000 clones, around four fifths of them singletons. Specimen: peripheral blood. The receptors shown here come from a man older than 75 with active or convalescent COVID-19.

In this sample, this clone turned up a few times. The rearrangement uses TRBV30 and TRBJ2-3, with TRBD2 matching over 7 bases. V gave up 3 bases and J gave up 3 bases; unmatched junction bases: 3. Germline V lookup: CDR1 GTSNPN, CDR2 SVGIG (reference sequence). The CDR3 is 13 amino acids. CDR3 sequence reads: CAWSGGSTDTQYF. The CDR3, as DNA: TGTGCCTGGAGCGGCGGGAGTACAGATACGCAGTATTTT.

The DNA of the CDR3 is TGCGCCAGCAGCGACCCGACTAGCGGGGGAAACATTCAGTACTTC. It yields the protein CASSDPTSGGNIQYF. The genes are TRBV5-1 and TRBJ2-4; 12 nucleotides line up with TRBD2. V lost 4 bases to trimming and J lost 6 bases; unmatched junction nucleotides: 5. Germline-derived CDR1 and CDR2 are SGHRS and YFSETQ. The CDR3 is 15 residues long.

V is TRBV19 and J is TRBJ1-6, with 7 positions matching TRBD1. CDR1 LNHDA and CDR2 SQIVND come from the germline V gene (reference sequence). Unmatched junction bases numbered 8, after V lost 3 bases and J lost 9 bases. The CDR3 extends over 15 amino acids. CDR3 nucleotides: TGTGCCAGTAGTATCTCTGGGACAGCTTCTTCACCCCTCCACTTT. Protein product: CASSISGTASSPLHF.

This rearrangement joins TRBV7-9 to TRBJ2-5, with 9 bases matching TRBD2. The CDR3 contains 16 residues. Unmatched junction bases numbered 6, after V lost 1 base and J lost 3 bases. Germline lookup yields CDR1 SEHNR and CDR2 FQNEAQ (reference sequence). CDR3 amino acids: CASSLVAGGTEETQYF. Written as DNA, the CDR3 is TGTGCCAGCAGCTTAGTTGCGGGGGGGACTGAAGAGACCCAGTACTTC.

V usage is TRBV30 and J usage is TRBJ1-2; TRBD1 aligns across 7 bases. The ends lost 2 bases at V and 11 bases at J; junction bases unmatched: 8. CDR1 GTSNPN and CDR2 SVGIG come from the germline V gene (reference sequence). The CDR3 runs to 12 residues. The DNA of the CDR3 is TGTGCCTGGAGTCTTCGGCAGGGGGTTTACACCTTC. Residues: CAWSLRQGVYTF.

The chain is built from TRBV27 and TRBJ2-6, with D maybe TRBD1 (5 bases). Germline values: CDR1 MNHEY, CDR2 SMNVEV (reference sequence). CDR3 length: 16 residues. The V and J ends lost 6 bases and 0 bases respectively, with 12 bases between them. CDR3 sequence reads: CASSTRVSSGANVLTF. In nucleotides, the CDR3 is TGTGCCAGCAGCACCAGGGTATCCTCTGGGGCCAACGTCCTGACTTTC.

This clone came up a few times. V and J are TRBV6-5 and TRBJ2-5; D may be TRBD1 (6 bases). Germline V gene lookup returns CDR1 MNHEY and CDR2 SVGAGI. CDR3 length equals 12 residues. Between the trimmed V and J ends, which lost 10 bases and 5 bases, there was a span of 14 bases. CDR3 coding DNA: TGTGCCATCGGAAACAGGGTTGAGACCCAGTACTTC. Translated: CAIGNRVETQYF.

As DNA, the CDR3 is TGTGCCAGCAGTCATCTAGCGAACACAGATACGCAGTATTTT. Amino acid sequence: CASSHLANTDTQYF. This rearrangement joins TRBV3-1 (or the pseudogene TRBV3-2) to TRBJ2-3, with D perhaps TRBD2 (6 bases). V was shortened by 6 bases and J by 2 bases, with 12 bases between the two germline ends. The germline V gene encodes CDR1 LGHDT and CDR2 YNNKEL (reference sequence). This CDR3 has 14 amino acids.

Comment on this clone: One end of the junction is discordant with germline, which a read error may explain. This chain joins TRBV20-1 and TRBJ2-7; TRBD2 agrees at 11 bases. Germline V gene sequence: CDR1 DFQATT, CDR2 SNEGSKA (reference sequence). The length of the CDR3 is 11 residues. CDR3 coding DNA: TGCAGTGCTATAGCGGGGGGGGAGCAGTACTTT. Protein product: CSAIAGGEQYF.

This clone has only a few counts. The rearrangement joins TRBV3-1 (or the pseudogene TRBV3-2) to TRBJ1-5; D not certain. V lost 0 bases and J 7 bases, leaving 10 bases between the germline ends. The CDR3 has 14 amino acids. Germline CDR1 is LGHDT and CDR2 is YNNKEL (reference sequence). The CDR3 bases are TGTGCCAGCAGCCAAGATCTTGCGGTGCAGCCCCAGCATTTT. As protein: CASSQDLAVQPQHF.

The chain joins TRBV6-5 to TRBJ2-2; TRBD1 agrees at 8 bases. This CDR3 is 15 amino acids long. After removal of 3 bases from V and 1 base from J, the junction contained 1 base not matched to a gene. CDR1 and CDR2 (germline): MNHEY, SVGAGI. CDR3 sequence: CASSYGTGNTGELFF. CDR3 sequence (DNA): TGTGCCAGCAGTTATGGGACAGGGAACACCGGGGAGCTGTTTTTT.

This chain uses TRBV5-1 with TRBJ1-1; D is unresolved. Germline V CDR1 and CDR2: SGHRS, YFSETQ. V shed 3 bases and J shed 1 base, with 16 bases lying between them. This CDR3 region has 16 residues. The CDR3 loop is CASSYTREPRNTEAFF. CDR3 bases: TGCGCCAGCAGCTACACACGGGAGCCAAGGAACACTGAAGCTTTCTTT.

In nucleotides, the CDR3 is TGTGCCAGCAGGCAACAGGGACTAGCGGGAGGGCAGAGCTCCTACGAGCAGTACTTC. Amino acid sequence: CASRQQGLAGGQSSYEQYF. The genes are TRBV5-5 and TRBJ2-7, with TRBD2 identical over 16 bases. The CDR3 is 19 amino acids. Trimming at V came to 5 bases and at J to 0 bases, leaving 11 bases not matched to a gene. Looked up from germline, CDR1 is SGHKS and CDR2 is YYEKEE (reference sequence). The full variable domain, its missing parts supplied by reference TRBV5-5 and TRBJ2-7, is DAGVTQSPTHLIKTRGQQVTLRCSPISGHKSVSWYQQVLGQGPQFIFQYYEKEERGRGNFPDRFSARQFPNYSSELNVNALLLGDSALYLCASRQQGLAGGQSSYEQYFGPGTRLTVT.

The chain has TRBV29-1 and TRBJ2-1; 11 nucleotides align to TRBD1. Per the germline V gene, CDR1 is SQVTM and CDR2 is ANQGSEA. J was trimmed by 7 bases and V by 7 bases; bases with no gene match: 3. The CDR3 has 12 amino acids. The CDR3, as DNA: TGCAGCGCGGGACAGGGGGGAAATGAGCAGTTCTTC. This gives the protein CSAGQGGNEQFF.

V and J are TRBV9 and TRBJ2-7; D possibly corresponds to TRBD1 (6 bases). The CDR3 extends over 15 amino acids. The V and J ends lost 0 bases and 5 bases respectively, with 15 bases between them. Per germline, CDR1 SGDLS and CDR2 YYNGEE. The CDR3 DNA reads TGTGCCAGCAGCGTAGACCCCAGGGGATTGAACGAGCAGTACTTC. The encoded protein is CASSVDPRGLNEQYF.

The genes are TRBV28 and TRBJ2-7; 10 bases are a match to TRBD1. Germline CDR1 and CDR2: MDHEN and SYDVKM. Trimming removed 8 bases from V and 6 bases from J; junction bases left unmatched: 4. This CDR3 is 12 amino acids long. The CDR3 protein is CASRTGGVEQYF. CDR3 coding DNA: TGTGCCAGCCGGACAGGGGGGGTCGAGCAGTACTTC.

This sequence joins TRBV5-1 and TRBJ2-1; 7 bases are a match to TRBD2. Germline V lookup: CDR1 SGHRS, CDR2 YFSETQ. The CDR3 has 14 residues. V shed 0 bases and J 8 bases; nucleotides not matched to a gene: 5. This CDR3 is CASSLEGRGDEQFF. The CDR3 nucleotides read TGCGCCAGCAGCTTGGAGGGCCGGGGGGATGAGCAGTTCTTC.

The chain couples TRBV30 to TRBJ2-1; weak D call: TRBD2 (5 bases). Trimming cost V 0 bases and J 4 bases, with 13 bases left between them. Germline CDR1 and CDR2: GTSNPN and SVGIG (reference sequence). This CDR3 has 15 residues. The CDR3 here is CAWSVGERTYNEQFF. The CDR3, as DNA: TGTGCCTGGAGTGTAGGCGAGCGGACTTACAATGAGCAGTTCTTC.

The CDR3 bases are TGTGCCAGCAGTTCCAACCAGAGGGTCGGGAGCAATCAGCCCCAGCATTTT. Its protein is CASSSNQRVGSNQPQHF. The chain carries TRBV6-2 or TRBV6-3 and TRBJ1-5; unclear D gene. This CDR3 region has 17 residues. V lost 4 bases, J lost 1 base, and 17 bases lay in between. CDR1 MNHEY and CDR2 SVGEGT come from the germline V gene.

V is TRBV11-2 and J is TRBJ1-2, with D hard to call. Germline CDR1 reads SGHAT; CDR2 reads FQNNGV. The V end was cut by 0 bases, the J end by 1 base, with 15 bases between. There are 17 residues in the CDR3. In DNA form, the CDR3 reads TGTGCCAGCAGCTTAGATCGAACCCCAGGCTTTAACTATGGCTACACCTTC. Amino acid sequence: CASSLDRTPGFNYGYTF.

V and J are TRBV6-2 or TRBV6-3 and TRBJ2-1; 8 bases match TRBD2. The CDR3 consists of 20 residues. Germline values: CDR1 MNHEY, CDR2 SVGEGT. Trimming at V came to 0 bases and at J to 2 bases, leaving 15 bases not matched to a gene. The CDR3 DNA follows: TGTGCCAGCAGTTACTCCGGGCTAGCGGGCGGTCTAGCTCCCTACAATGAGCAGTTCTTC. Residues: CASSYSGLAGGLAPYNEQFF.

The V gene is TRBV5-1, the J gene TRBJ2-1, with 7 bases matching TRBD2. Germline values: CDR1 SGHRS, CDR2 YFSETQ. With 2 bases clipped from V and 7 bases from J, the junction kept 9 bases outside the gene matches. The CDR3 length is 15 residues. The CDR3 DNA sequence: TGCGCCAGCAGCTTCCAGGCGGGAGTGAATAATGAGCAGTTCTTC. Protein: CASSFQAGVNNEQFF.

This chain connects TRBV18 to TRBJ2-2, with D possibly matching TRBD2 (6 bases). The CDR3 is made up of 16 amino acids. The germline V gene has CDR1 KGHSH and CDR2 LQKENI. V lost 2 bases and J lost 5, with 15 bases in between. The CDR3 region is CASSPMAAGGTGELFF. The CDR3 DNA sequence: TGTGCCAGCTCACCAATGGCTGCCGGGGGTACCGGGGAGCTGTTTTTT.

V is TRBV14 and J is TRBJ2-2, with a tentative D call TRBD1 (5 bases). Trimming removed 3 bases at V and 3 bases at J, with 11 bases between. The V gene's germline CDR1 is SGHDN and CDR2 FVKESK. This CDR3 spans 15 amino acids. This CDR3 is CASSQFAGHTGELFF. The DNA for the CDR3 is TGTGCCAGCAGCCAGTTTGCAGGGCACACCGGGGAGCTGTTTTTT.

The V call is TRBV7-2, the J call TRBJ2-4; perhaps TRBD2 as D (5 bases). The CDR3 loop spans 14 amino acids. Per germline, CDR1 SGHTA and CDR2 FQGNSA. V shed 2 bases and J shed 3 bases, with 8 bases lying between them. DNA for the CDR3: TGTGCCAGCAGCTTAACTAGGAACAAAAACATTCAGTACTTC. It codes for CASSLTRNKNIQYF.

V gene TRBV6-2 or TRBV6-3 combines with J gene TRBJ2-7, with unresolved D. The V and J ends lost 5 bases and 3 bases respectively, with 5 bases between them. Germline-derived CDR1 and CDR2 are MNHEY and SVGEGT. The CDR3 is 11 residues long. CDR3 in DNA: TGTGCCAGCAGTATTTACTACGAGCAGTACTTC. Amino acid sequence: CASSIYYEQYF.

The J gene is TRBJ1-2, the V gene TRBV6-5; D unresolved. Trimming took off 0 bases at V and 5 bases at J, with 10 bases between the two ends. The CDR3 runs 14 residues. Germline CDR1 and CDR2: MNHEY and SVGAGI. CDR3 residues: CASSYSPRGYGYTF. In nucleotides, the CDR3 is TGTGCCAGCAGTTACTCGCCCCGGGGATATGGCTACACCTTC.